Detailed here is one T cell receptor beta chain. Its antigen is not identified. Germline CDR1 and CDR2: SGHTA and FQGNSA. V dropped 1 base and J dropped 0 bases, with 16 bases sitting between them. The CDR3 has 19 residues. This entry belongs to a study of cytomegalovirus exposure and HLA in healthy donors. PCR amplification relied on 60 Vbeta primers (plus 13 Jbeta primers). TCRdb keeps only in-frame clones here, not all; method: immunoSEQ multiplex PCR. Here the sample spans about 190,000 clones, roughly 80% being singletons. Broader study findings: Several V segments, TRBV6-2 and TRBV6-3 among them, could not be told apart and were dropped. Likely technical artifact: a cluster of highly shared sequence variants. The study had only CMV serostatus as immune exposure information.

The chain employs TRBV7-2 and TRBJ2-6; D not certain. Sequencing was performed on PBMCs. This receptor was obtained from a woman younger than 45 in good health and CMV-seropositive. CDR3 sequence: CASSLVGTASFSGANVLTF. The CDR3 DNA sequence: TGTGCCAGCAGCTTAGTGGGCACGGCAAGTTTCTCTGGGGCCAACGTCCTGACTTTC.